One sample yielded the 12 T cell receptor beta chains listed below, sequenced in a study of Ad26.COV2.S vaccination and SARS-CoV-2 variants. Treatment of the sample: some 19 received Ad26.COV2.S at low or high dose, single or two shots; about 5 received placebo; per-sample allocation not given. Day 63 following the first vaccine or placebo injection was when the samples were taken. Method: immunoSEQ multiplex PCR; TCRdb's copy keeps in-frame clones and lacks some. Among 350,000 to 500,000 clones, 90% were seen once, and the ten largest hold roughly 4%. The specimen was peripheral blood, collected in a trial of Ad26.COV2.S vaccine versus placebo. The receptors come from a person aged 18-65 years who received the Ad26.COV2.S COVID-19 vaccine or a placebo.

This sequence joins TRBV15 and TRBJ2-3; 10 bases are a match to TRBD2. After removal of 1 base from V and 4 bases from J, the junction contained 5 bases not matched to a gene. The CDR3 length is 16 residues. Germline V CDR1 and CDR2: LNHNV, YYDKDF (reference sequence). The CDR3 loop reads CATSRAPSGSPDTQYF. The CDR3 coding sequence is TGTGCCACCAGCAGAGCCCCTAGCGGGAGTCCAGATACGCAGTATTTT.

This clone has only a few counts. The V call is TRBV7-9, the J call TRBJ1-6; D unclear. CDR1 is SEHNR, CDR2 FQNEAQ, per germline (reference sequence). CDR3 length: 16 residues. Trimming removed 1 base from V and 2 bases from J, with 9 bases in between. The CDR3 loop reads CASSLDGLAYNSPLHF. CDR3 nucleotides: TGTGCCAGCAGCTTAGATGGGTTAGCCTATAATTCACCCCTCCACTTT.

The table lists this clone with a few counts. CDR3 sequence: CASGPVGDSNQPQHF. The CDR3 DNA is TGTGCCAGTGGTCCAGTAGGAGATAGCAATCAGCCCCAGCATTTT. The genes are TRBV19 and TRBJ1-5; D is undetermined. This CDR3 is 15 amino acids long. Germline V gives CDR1 LNHDA, CDR2 SQIVND (reference sequence). V was cut by 8 bases and J by 0 bases, with 14 bases left in between.

This rearrangement joins TRBV6-2 or TRBV6-3 to TRBJ2-1, with TRBD2 matching 12 bases. CDR3 length: 15 residues. Germline CDR1 is MNHEY and CDR2 is SVGEGT. V lost 5 bases and J lost 13; bases outside the gene matches: 12. CDR3 amino acids: CASSGVDLAGGFQFF. In DNA form, the CDR3 reads TGTGCCAGCAGTGGGGTAGATCTAGCGGGAGGGTTCCAGTTCTTC.

V and J are TRBV5-1 and TRBJ1-1; no reliable D call. The CDR3 loop spans 14 amino acids. CDR1 is SGHRS, CDR2 YFSETQ, per germline. Trimming removed 2 bases at V and 6 bases at J, with 14 bases between. This chain's CDR3 is CASSFTAPRSEAFF. CDR3 sequence (DNA): TGCGCCAGCAGCTTTACCGCCCCGAGGTCTGAAGCTTTCTTT.

The chain recombines TRBV3-1 (or the pseudogene TRBV3-2) with TRBJ1-1; 7 nucleotides agree with TRBD1. Germline V gene data show CDR1 as LGHDT and CDR2 as YNNKEL (reference sequence). J was trimmed by 5 bases and V by 4 bases; bases with no gene match: 4. This CDR3 has 13 amino acids. The CDR3 reads CASSPTGTTEAFF. The CDR3 nucleotides read TGTGCCAGCAGCCCGACAGGGACGACTGAAGCTTTCTTT.

This chain connects TRBV13 to TRBJ2-3; 7 positions match TRBD2. Germline CDR1 PRHDT, CDR2 FYEKMQ (reference sequence). The CDR3 covers 16 residues. V shed 7 bases and J 2 bases; nucleotides not matched to a gene: 12. DNA of the CDR3: TGTGCCAGCATTATATCCGCTAGCGGTCTCACAGATACGCAGTATTTT. This sequence encodes CASIISASGLTDTQYF. Using reference TRBV13 and TRBJ2-3 for the parts outside the CDR3, the full variable domain is AAGVIQSPRHLIKEKRETATLKCYPIPRHDTVYWYQQGPGQDPQFLISFYEKMQSDKGSIPDRFSAQQFSDYHSELNMSSLELGDSALYFCASIISASGLTDTQYFGPGTRLTVL.

This clone was observed a few times. The chain couples TRBV5-8 to TRBJ2-5; 9 nucleotides line up with TRBD1. V lost 4 bases, J lost 5 bases, and 12 bases stayed unmatched. The CDR3 is 16 amino acids. Germline-derived CDR1 and CDR2 are SGHTS and YDEGEE. In nucleotides, the CDR3 is TGTGCCAGCAGCGGTGCCTCGGGACAGGGTGTGGAGACCCAGTACTTC. Its protein product is CASSGASGQGVETQYF.

The genes are TRBV5-1 and TRBJ1-3; no clear D gene. Germline CDR1 reads SGHRS; CDR2 reads YFSETQ. The CDR3 sequence is 13 residues long. V was shortened by 0 bases and J by 8 bases, with 9 bases between the two germline ends. Written as DNA, the CDR3 is TGCGCCAGCAGCTTGGCCGGGGTTGACACCATATATTTT. Translation gives CASSLAGVDTIYF.

CDR3 in amino acids: CASGTGTPPPTYEQYF. CDR3 in DNA: TGCGCCAGCGGGACAGGGACGCCCCCTCCTACCTACGAGCAGTACTTC. The gene calls are TRBV5-1 and TRBJ2-7, with 9 bases that match TRBD1. Germline V gives CDR1 SGHRS, CDR2 YFSETQ. The CDR3 loop spans 16 amino acids. The V and J ends lost 7 bases and 2 bases, in that order; junction bases with no gene match: 13.

The gene calls are TRBV24-1 and TRBJ1-5, with 10 bases aligning to TRBD1. The CDR3 has 16 residues. Trimming removed 3 bases from V and 2 bases from J; junction bases left unmatched: 3. In germline, CDR1 is KGHDR, CDR2 SFDVKD. This CDR3 is CATSDGDRGGNQPQHF. The CDR3 DNA reads as TGTGCCACCAGTGATGGGGACAGGGGTGGCAATCAGCCCCAGCATTTT.

The chain recombines TRBV27 with TRBJ1-4; TRBD1 matches 8 bases. V was clipped by 5 bases and J by 1 base; unmatched bases: 6. The germline V gene encodes CDR1 MNHEY and CDR2 SMNVEV (reference sequence). This CDR3 spans 16 amino acids. The CDR3 coding sequence is TGTGCCAGCAGTGAGTTAGGGACAGGAACTAATGAAAAACTGTTTTTT. This translates into CASSELGTGTNEKLFF.